This section outlines one T cell receptor (beta chain) sequence together with its context. The data belong to a study of T cell changes during pregnancy in multiple sclerosis. CDR3 length: 16 amino acids. Trimming pared 1 base from V and 1 base from J, leaving 15 bases between. Germline CDR1 reads SGHRS; CDR2 reads YFSETQ. TCRdb keeps only in-frame clones here, not all; method: immunoSEQ multiplex PCR. The top ten clones hold under 3% of a sample with about 85,000 clones, just over 90% of them seen once. This clonotype was sampled from a female donor with multiple sclerosis, enrolled in a pregnancy study. The sequencing here drew on peripheral blood, taken in the first trimester of pregnancy. This rearrangement joins TRBV5-1 to TRBJ2-7, with D maybe TRBD2 (6 bases). For the CDR3, the DNA is TGCGCCAGCAGCTTGTCTGGGTCTAGCGAGTCCTACGAGCAGTACTTC. Protein: CASSLSGSSESYEQYF.